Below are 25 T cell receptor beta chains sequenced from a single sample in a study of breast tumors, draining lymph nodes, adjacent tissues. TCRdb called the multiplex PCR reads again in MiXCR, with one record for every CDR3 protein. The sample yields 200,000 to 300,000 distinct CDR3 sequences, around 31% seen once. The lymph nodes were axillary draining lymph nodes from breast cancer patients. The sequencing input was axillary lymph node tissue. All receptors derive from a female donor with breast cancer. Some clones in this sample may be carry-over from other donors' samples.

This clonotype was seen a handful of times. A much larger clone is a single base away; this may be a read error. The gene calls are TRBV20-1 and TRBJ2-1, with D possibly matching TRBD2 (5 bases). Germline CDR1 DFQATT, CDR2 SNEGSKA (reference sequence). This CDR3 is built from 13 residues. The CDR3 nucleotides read TGCAGTGCTACACGCGGGTCCTACAATGCGCAGTTCTTC. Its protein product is CSATRGSYNAQFF.

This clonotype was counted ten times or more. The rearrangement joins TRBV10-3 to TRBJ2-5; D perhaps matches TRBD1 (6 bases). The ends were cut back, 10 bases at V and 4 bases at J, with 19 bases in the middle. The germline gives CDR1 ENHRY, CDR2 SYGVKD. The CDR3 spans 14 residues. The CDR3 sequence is CATGPGQLRETQYF. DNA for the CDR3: TGTGCCACCGGACCAGGACAGCTACGAGAGACCCAGTACTTC.

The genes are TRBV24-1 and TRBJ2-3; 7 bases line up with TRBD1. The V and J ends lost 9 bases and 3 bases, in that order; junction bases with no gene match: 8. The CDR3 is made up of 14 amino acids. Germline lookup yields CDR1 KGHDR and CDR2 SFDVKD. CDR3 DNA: TGTGCCACCTCAAGGGGGCCAGAGACAGATACGCAGTATTTT. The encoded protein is CATSRGPETDTQYF.

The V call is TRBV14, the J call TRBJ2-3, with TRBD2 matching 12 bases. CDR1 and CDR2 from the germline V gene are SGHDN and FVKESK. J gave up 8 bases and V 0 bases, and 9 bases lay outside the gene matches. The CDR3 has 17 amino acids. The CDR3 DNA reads TGTGCCAGCAGCCAAGACCTACTAGCGGGAGGAGGTGGTACGCAGTATTTT. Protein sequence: CASSQDLLAGGGGTQYF.

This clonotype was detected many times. This chain's CDR3 is CASRNNGGDTQYF. CDR3 sequence (DNA): TGTGCCAGTAGAAATAACGGGGGGGATACGCAGTATTTT. V is TRBV19 and J is TRBJ2-3, with 7 positions matching TRBD2. J lost 6 bases, V lost 6 bases, and 6 bases had no gene match. The CDR3 is made up of 13 amino acids. CDR1 and CDR2 from the germline V gene are LNHDA and SQIVND (reference sequence).

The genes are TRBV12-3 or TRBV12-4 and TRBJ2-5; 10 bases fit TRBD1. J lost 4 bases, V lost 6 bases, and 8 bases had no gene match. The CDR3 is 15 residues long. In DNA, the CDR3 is TGTGCCAGCAGACGACAGGGGGCTAGCGGAGAGACCCAGTACTTC. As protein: CASRRQGASGETQYF.

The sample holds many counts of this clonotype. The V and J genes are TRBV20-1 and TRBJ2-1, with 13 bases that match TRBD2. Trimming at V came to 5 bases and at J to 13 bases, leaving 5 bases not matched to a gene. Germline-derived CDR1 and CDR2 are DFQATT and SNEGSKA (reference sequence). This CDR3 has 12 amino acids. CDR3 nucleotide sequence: TGCAGTGCTCCTCGGACTAGCGGGAGTCAGTTCTTC. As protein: CSAPRTSGSQFF.

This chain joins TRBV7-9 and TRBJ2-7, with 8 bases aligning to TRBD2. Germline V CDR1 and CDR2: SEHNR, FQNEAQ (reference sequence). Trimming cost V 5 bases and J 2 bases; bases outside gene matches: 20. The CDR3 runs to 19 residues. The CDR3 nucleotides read TGTGCCAGCAGCCGATTGCTAGCGGGCACCTCTACGAACCCCTACGAGCAGTACTTC. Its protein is CASSRLLAGTSTNPYEQYF.

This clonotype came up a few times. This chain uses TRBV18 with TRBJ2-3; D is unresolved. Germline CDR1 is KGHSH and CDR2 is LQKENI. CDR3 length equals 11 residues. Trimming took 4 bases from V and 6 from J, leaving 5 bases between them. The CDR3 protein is CASSQDDTQYF. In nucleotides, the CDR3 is TGTGCCAGCTCACAAGATGATACGCAGTATTTT. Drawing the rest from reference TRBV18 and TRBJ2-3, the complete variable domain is NAGVMQNPRHLVRRRGQEARLRCSPMKGHSHVYWYRQLPEEGLKFMVYLQKENIIDESGMPKERFSAEFPKEGPSILRIQQVVRGDSAAYFCASSQDDTQYFGPGTRLTVL.

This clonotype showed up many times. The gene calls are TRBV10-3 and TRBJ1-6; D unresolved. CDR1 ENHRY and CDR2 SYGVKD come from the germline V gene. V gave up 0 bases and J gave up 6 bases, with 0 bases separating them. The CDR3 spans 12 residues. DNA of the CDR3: TGTGCCATCAGTGAGTCTAATTCACCCCTCCACTTT. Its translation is CAISESNSPLHF.

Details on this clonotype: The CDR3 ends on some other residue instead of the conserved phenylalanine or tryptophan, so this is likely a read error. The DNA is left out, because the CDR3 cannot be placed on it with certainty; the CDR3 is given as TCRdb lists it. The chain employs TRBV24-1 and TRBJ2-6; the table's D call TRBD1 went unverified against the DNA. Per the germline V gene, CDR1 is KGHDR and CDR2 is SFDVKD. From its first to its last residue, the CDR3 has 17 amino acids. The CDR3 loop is CATSDPGTGSGANVLTI.

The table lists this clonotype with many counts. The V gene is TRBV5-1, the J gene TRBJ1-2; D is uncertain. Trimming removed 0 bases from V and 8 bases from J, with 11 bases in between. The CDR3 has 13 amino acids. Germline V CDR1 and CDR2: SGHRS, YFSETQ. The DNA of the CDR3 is TGCGCCAGCAGCTTGGCCGGGCCCGAGGGCTACACCTTC. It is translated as CASSLAGPEGYTF.

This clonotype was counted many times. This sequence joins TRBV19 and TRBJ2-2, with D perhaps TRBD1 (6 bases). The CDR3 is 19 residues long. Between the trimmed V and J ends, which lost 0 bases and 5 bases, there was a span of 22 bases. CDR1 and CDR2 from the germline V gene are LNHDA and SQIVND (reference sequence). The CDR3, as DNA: TGTGCCAGTAGTATAGATCTAGGGGGACACCCTGGGGTAACCGGGGAGCTGTTTTTT. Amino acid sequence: CASSIDLGGHPGVTGELFF. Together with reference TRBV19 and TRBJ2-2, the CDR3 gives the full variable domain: DGGITQSPKYLFRKEGQNVTLSCEQNLNHDAMYWYRQDPGQGLRLIYYSQIVNDFQKGDIAEGYSVSREKKESFPLTVTSAQKNPTAFYLCASSIDLGGHPGVTGELFFGEGSRLTVL.

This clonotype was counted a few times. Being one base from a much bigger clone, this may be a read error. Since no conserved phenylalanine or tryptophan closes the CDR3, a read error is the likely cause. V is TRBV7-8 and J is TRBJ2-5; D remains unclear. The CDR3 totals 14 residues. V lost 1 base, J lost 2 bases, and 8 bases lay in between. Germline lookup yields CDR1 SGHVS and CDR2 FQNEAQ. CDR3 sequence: CASSLGLEQETQYL. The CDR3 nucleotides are TGTGCCAGCAGCTTAGGCCTAGAGCAAGAGACCCAGTACCTC.

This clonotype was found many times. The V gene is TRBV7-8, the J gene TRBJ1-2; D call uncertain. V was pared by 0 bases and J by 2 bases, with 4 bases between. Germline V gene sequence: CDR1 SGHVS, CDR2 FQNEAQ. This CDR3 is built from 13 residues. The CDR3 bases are TGTGCCAGCAGCTTAGCACAGAACTATGGCTACACCTTC. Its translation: CASSLAQNYGYTF.

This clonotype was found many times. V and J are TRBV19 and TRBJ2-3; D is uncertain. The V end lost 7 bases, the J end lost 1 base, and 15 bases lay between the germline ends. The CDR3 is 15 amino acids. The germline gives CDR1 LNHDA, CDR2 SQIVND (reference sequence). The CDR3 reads CASTPRLGGTDTQYF. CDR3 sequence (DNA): TGTGCCAGTACCCCTCGCCTGGGCGGCACAGATACGCAGTATTTT.

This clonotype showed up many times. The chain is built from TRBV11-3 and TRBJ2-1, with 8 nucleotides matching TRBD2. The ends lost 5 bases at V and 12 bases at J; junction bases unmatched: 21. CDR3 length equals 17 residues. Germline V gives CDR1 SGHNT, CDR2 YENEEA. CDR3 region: CASSHGKTSGTGERQFF. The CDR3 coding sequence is TGTGCCAGCAGCCACGGTAAAACTAGCGGCACTGGGGAACGGCAGTTCTTC.

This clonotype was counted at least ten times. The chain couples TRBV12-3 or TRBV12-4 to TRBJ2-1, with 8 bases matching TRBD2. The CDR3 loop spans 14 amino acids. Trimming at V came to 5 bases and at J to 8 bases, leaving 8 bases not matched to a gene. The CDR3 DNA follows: TGTGCCAGCAGTCGACGAAGCGGGAGACATGAGCAGTTCTTC. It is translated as CASSRRSGRHEQFF.

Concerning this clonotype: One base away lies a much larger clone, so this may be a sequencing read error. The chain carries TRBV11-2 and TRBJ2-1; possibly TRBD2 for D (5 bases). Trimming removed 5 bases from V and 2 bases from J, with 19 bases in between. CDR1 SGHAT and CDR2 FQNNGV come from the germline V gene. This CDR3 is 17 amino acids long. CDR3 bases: TGTGCCAGCAGCCTAAGGGATAGCGCGACCGCCTACAATGAGCAGTTCTTC. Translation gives CASSLRDSATAYNEQFF.

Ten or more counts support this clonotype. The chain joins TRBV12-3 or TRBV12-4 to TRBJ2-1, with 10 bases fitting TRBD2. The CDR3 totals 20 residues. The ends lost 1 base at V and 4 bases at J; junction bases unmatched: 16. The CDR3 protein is CASSLVAPLAGGRFYNEQFF. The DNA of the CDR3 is TGTGCCAGCAGTTTAGTAGCCCCCTTAGCGGGAGGACGATTTTACAATGAGCAGTTCTTC.

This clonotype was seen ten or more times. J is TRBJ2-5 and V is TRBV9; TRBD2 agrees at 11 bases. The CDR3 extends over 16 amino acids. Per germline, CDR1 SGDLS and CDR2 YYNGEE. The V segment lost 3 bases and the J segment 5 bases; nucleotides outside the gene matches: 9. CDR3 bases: TGTGCCAGCAGCGCCCAGGTAGCGGGAGGGCGGGAGACCCAGTACTTC. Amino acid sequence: CASSAQVAGGRETQYF.

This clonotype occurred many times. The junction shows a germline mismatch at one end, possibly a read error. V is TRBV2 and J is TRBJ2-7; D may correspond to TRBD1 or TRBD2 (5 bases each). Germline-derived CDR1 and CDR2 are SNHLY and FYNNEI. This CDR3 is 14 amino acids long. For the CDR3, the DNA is TGTGCCAGAAGTGGGGGTTCGGATACCTACGAGCAGTACTTC. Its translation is CARSGGSDTYEQYF.

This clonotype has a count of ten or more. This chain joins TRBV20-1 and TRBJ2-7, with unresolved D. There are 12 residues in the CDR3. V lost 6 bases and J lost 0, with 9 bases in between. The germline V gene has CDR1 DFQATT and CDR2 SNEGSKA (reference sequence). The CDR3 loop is CSAYVSSYEQYF. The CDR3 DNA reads TGCAGTGCATACGTTAGCTCCTACGAGCAGTACTTC.

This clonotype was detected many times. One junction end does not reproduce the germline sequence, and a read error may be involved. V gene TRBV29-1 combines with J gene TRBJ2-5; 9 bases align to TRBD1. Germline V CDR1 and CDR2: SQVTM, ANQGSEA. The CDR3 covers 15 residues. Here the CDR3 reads CSVFGDRVAQGTQYF. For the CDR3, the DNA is TGCAGCGTGTTCGGGGACAGGGTCGCCCAAGGGACCCAGTACTTC.

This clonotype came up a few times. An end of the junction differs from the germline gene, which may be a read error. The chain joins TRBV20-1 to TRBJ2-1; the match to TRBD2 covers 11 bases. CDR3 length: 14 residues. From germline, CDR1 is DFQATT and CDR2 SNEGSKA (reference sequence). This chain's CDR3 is CSARYLAGGGERFF. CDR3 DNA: TGCAGTGCTAGGTACCTAGCGGGAGGAGGTGAGCGGTTCTTC.